The source of this T cell receptor (beta chain) is a study of blood T cell repertoires in COVID-19. Data came from immunoSEQ multiplex PCR; TCRdb stores just in-frame clones and leaves some out. The table lists roughly 100,000 clones, under 75% of them singletons. Trimming removed 1 base from V and 6 bases from J; junction bases left unmatched: 9. The CDR3 has 15 amino acids. From germline, CDR1 is SGHNT and CDR2 YYREEE (reference sequence). This chain joins TRBV5-4 and TRBJ2-7, with 8 bases fitting TRBD2. This receptor was identified in a man older than 75 with acute or convalescent COVID-19. Input material: peripheral blood. The CDR3 region has the DNA TGTGCCAGCAGCTTGAAAGCGGGAGTTGCTGGCGAGCAGTACTTC. It translates to CASSLKAGVAGEQYF.